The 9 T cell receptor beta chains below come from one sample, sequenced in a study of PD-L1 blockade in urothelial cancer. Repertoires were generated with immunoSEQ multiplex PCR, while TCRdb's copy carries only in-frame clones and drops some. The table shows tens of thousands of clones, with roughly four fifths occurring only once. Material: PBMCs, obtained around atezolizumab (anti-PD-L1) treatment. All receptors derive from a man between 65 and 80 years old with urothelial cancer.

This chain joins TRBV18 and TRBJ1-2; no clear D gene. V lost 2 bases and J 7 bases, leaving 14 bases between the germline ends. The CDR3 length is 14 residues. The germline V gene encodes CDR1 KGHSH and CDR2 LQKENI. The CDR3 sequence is CASSPYADPGGYTF. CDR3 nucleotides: TGTGCCAGCTCACCATACGCCGACCCGGGTGGCTACACCTTC.

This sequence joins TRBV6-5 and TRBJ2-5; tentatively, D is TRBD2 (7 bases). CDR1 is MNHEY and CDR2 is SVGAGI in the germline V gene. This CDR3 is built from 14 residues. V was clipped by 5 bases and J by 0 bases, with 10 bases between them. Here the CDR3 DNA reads TGTGCCAGCAGTAGGGGGGGCTACCAAGAGACCCAGTACTTC. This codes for CASSRGGYQETQYF.

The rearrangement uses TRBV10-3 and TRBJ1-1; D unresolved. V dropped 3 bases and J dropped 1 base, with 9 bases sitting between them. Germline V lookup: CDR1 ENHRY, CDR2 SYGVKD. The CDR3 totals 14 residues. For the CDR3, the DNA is TGTGCCATCAGTGACCATACAAGGAACACTGAAGCTTTCTTT. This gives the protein CAISDHTRNTEAFF.

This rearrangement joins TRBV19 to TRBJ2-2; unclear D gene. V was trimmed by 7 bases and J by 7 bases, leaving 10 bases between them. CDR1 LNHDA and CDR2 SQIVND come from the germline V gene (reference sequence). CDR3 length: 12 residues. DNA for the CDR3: TGTGCCAGTACCGCTTCGGTCGGGGAGCTGTTTTTT. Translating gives CASTASVGELFF.

In DNA form, the CDR3 reads TGTGCCAGCAGCTTAGACGGGGGGGCCGGCAATCAGCCCCAGCATTTT. It is translated as CASSLDGGAGNQPQHF. J is TRBJ1-5 and V is TRBV7-9, with D tentatively TRBD1 (6 bases). The V gene's germline CDR1 is SEHNR and CDR2 FQNEAQ (reference sequence). CDR3 length: 16 residues. The germline V and J ends were trimmed by 1 base and 2 bases, with 12 bases remaining between them.

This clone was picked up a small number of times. The CDR3 sequence: CASSQGRILSNTEAFF. The CDR3 nucleotides read TGCGCCAGCAGCCAAGGGAGAATACTCTCGAACACTGAAGCTTTCTTT. V and J are TRBV4-1 and TRBJ1-1, with D hard to call. Germline values: CDR1 MGHRA, CDR2 YSYEKL. Between the trimmed V and J ends, which lost 1 base and 1 base, there was a span of 13 bases. The CDR3 totals 16 residues.

The CDR3 sequence is CASSQGQANYGYTF. The CDR3 DNA reads as TGCGCCAGCAGCCAGGGACAGGCTAACTATGGCTACACCTTC. V is TRBV5-1 and J is TRBJ1-2; 8 bases line up with TRBD1. CDR3 length equals 14 residues. CDR1 and CDR2 (germline): SGHRS, YFSETQ. Trimming at V came to 4 bases and at J to 0 bases, leaving 2 bases not matched to a gene.

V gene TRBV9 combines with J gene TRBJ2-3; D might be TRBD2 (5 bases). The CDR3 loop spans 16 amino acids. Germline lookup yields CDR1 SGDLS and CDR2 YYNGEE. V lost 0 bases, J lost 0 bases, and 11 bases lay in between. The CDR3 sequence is CASSVAEGGSTDTQYF. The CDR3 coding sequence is TGTGCCAGCAGCGTAGCTGAGGGCGGCAGCACAGATACGCAGTATTTT.

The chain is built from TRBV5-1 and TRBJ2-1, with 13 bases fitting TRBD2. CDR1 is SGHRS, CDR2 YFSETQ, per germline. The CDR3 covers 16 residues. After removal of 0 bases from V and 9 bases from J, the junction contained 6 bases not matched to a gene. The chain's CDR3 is CASSLELAGGPVEQFF. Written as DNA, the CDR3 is TGCGCCAGCAGCTTGGAACTAGCGGGAGGGCCTGTTGAGCAGTTCTTC.